This T cell receptor (beta chain) appears in the sequencing data of a study of CD8+CD57+ T cells in acquired aplastic anemia. Study-level points and caveats: CD8+ Simpson's diversity did not differ significantly between patients and controls.

This clonotype was detected a few times. Antigen unknown. Profiles of TCR beta VDJ and CDR3 were generated from a genomic DNA template. TCRdb recomputed calls from the reads with MiXCR, one row per CDR3 protein. The sample yields hundreds of thousands of distinct CDR3 sequences, about 70% seen once. The CDR3 contains 11 residues. The V gene lost 6 bases and the J gene lost 4 bases, with 10 bases spanning the gap. Germline V gives CDR1 SQVTM, CDR2 ANQGSEA. The receptor comes from a human donor in good health, serving as a control. Specimen: sorted CD4+, CD8+, or CD8+CD57+ T cells (not recorded which) from PBMCs. The V gene is TRBV29-1, the J gene TRBJ2-7; D is undetermined. The CDR3 coding sequence is TGCAGCGTAATACTGGGGTACGAGCAGTACTTC. Translated: CSVILGYEQYF.